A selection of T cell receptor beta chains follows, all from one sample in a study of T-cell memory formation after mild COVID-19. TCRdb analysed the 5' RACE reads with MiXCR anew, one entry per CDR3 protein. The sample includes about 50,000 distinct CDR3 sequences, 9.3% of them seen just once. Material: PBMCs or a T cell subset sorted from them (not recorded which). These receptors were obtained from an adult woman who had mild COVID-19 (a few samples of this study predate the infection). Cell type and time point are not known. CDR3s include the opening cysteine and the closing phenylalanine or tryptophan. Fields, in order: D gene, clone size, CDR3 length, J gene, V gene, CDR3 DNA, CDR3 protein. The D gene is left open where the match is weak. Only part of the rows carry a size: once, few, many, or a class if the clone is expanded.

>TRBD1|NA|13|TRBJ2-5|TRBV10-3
TGTGCCATCAGCGGGACAGCCCAAGAGACCCAGTACTTC
CAISGTAQETQYF
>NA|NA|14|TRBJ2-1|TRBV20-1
TGCAGTGCTAGCCCCCCCGGGTCCTACAATGAGCAGTTCTTC
CSASPPGSYNEQFF
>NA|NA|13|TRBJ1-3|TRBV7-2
TGTGCCAGCAGCTCGGGGAGGGGTTACACCATATATTTT
CASSSGRGYTIYF
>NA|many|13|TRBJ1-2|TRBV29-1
TGCAGCGTTGAGGTCGGGGGCAGCTATGGCTACACCTTC
CSVEVGGSYGYTF
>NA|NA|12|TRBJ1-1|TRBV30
TGTGCCTGGAGACAGACGAACACTGAAGCTTTCTTT
CAWRQTNTEAFF
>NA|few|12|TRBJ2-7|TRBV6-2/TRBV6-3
TGTGCCAGCAGTTCGTTCGACTACGAGCAGTACTTC
CASSSFDYEQYF
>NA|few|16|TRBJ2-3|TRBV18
TGTGCCAGCTCACCAGCCGGTCCAGGGCAGGGAGATACGCAGTATTTT
CASSPAGPGQGDTQYF
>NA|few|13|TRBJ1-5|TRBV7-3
TGTGCCAGCAGCCCCCGGGGGGATCAGCCCCAGCATTTT
CASSPRGDQPQHF
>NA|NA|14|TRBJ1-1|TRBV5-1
TGCGCCAGCAGAACGGGGGGGACGAACACTGAAGCTTTCTTT
CASRTGGTNTEAFF
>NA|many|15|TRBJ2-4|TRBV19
TGTGCCAGTACAGGGAGTCGGTCTACCAAAAACATTCAGTACTTC
CASTGSRSTKNIQYF
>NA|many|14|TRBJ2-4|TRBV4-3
TGCGCCAGCAGCCAAGAACTAGCCAAAAACATTCAGTACTTC
CASSQELAKNIQYF
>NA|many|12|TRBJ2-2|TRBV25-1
TGTGCCAGCACGATCGACACCGGGGAGCTGTTTTTT
CASTIDTGELFF
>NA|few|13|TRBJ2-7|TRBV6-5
TGTGCCAGCAGCCTTGGCGGGGTCCACGAGCAGTACTTC
CASSLGGVHEQYF
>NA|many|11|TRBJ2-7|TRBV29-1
TGCAGCGCGCGGGCCACGAACGAGCAGTACTTC
CSARATNEQYF
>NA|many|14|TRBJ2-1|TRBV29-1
TGCAGCGTAGGATCAGGGGGAGGCTGGGCTGAGCAGTTCTTC
CSVGSGGGWAEQFF
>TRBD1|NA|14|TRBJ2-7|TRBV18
TGTGCCAGCTCACGGGGGACAGGGGCCTACGAGCAGTACTTC
CASSRGTGAYEQYF
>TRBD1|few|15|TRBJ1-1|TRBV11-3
TGTGCCAGCAGCTTAAGCGGGACAGGGAACACTGAAGCTTTCTTT
CASSLSGTGNTEAFF
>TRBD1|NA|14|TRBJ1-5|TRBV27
TGTGCCAGCAGGAGACAGGGTAGGGGTCAGCCCCAGCATTTT
CASRRQGRGQPQHF
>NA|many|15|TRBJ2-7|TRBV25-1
TGTGCCAGCAGTGATCCCGGACAGACCACCTACGAGCAGTACTTC
CASSDPGQTTYEQYF
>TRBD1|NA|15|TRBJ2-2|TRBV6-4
TGTGCCAGCGCTACCGGGACAGGGGAGACCGGGGAGCTGTTTTTT
CASATGTGETGELFF
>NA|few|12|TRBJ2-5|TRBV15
TGTGCCACCGCCTCTCAGGGAGAGACCCAGTACTTC
CATASQGETQYF
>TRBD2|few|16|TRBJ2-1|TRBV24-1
TGTGCCACCAGTGACCGCCGGGGGGGATCCTACAATGAGCAGTTCTTC
CATSDRRGGSYNEQFF
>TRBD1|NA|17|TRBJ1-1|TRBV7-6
TGTGCCAGCAGCTCCTTCCGGGACAGGGGGCTTAGGGATGAAGCTTTCTTT
CASSSFRDRGLRDEAFF
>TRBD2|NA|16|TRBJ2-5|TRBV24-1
TGTGCCACCAGTGACCCTTCGGACCGGGAGGGGGAGACCCAGTACTTC
CATSDPSDREGETQYF
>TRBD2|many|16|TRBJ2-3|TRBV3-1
TGTGCCAGCAGCCGCTTAGCGGGAGGGACCACAGATACGCAGTATTTT
CASSRLAGGTTDTQYF
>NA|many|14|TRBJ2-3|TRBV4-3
TGCGCCAGCAGTCAAACCCCCCGCACAGATACGCAGTATTTT
CASSQTPRTDTQYF
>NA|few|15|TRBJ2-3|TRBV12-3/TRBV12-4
TGTGCCAGCACCCTGCAGGCAATCAGCACAGATACGCAGTATTTT
CASTLQAISTDTQYF
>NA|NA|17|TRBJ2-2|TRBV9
TGTGCCAGCAGCGTAGAGGGCCACGCGGTTCCCACCGGGGAGCTGTTTTTT
CASSVEGHAVPTGELFF
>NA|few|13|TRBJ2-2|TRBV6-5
TGTGCCAGCAGTTTCCCGGGCACCGGGGAGCTGTTTTTT
CASSFPGTGELFF
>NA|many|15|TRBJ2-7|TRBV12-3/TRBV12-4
TGTGCCAGCAGTCACCGACGGGCAGGGGGGTACGAGCAGTACTTC
CASSHRRAGGYEQYF
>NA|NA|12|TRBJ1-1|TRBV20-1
TGCAGTGCTGGTAAGGGGGTCACTGAAGCTTTCTTT
CSAGKGVTEAFF
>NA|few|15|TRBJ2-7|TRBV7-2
TGTGCCAGCTTTCTAAGTCCAACCGCCGCCTACGAGCAGTACTTC
CASFLSPTAAYEQYF
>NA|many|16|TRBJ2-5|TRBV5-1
TGCGCCAGCAGCTTGGGGTCCCAGGGCTCGTCGGAGACCCAGTACTTC
CASSLGSQGSSETQYF
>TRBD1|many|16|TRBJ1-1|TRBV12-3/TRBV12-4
TGTGCCAGCAGTTCGCCCAACCGACAGGGGGGCACTGAAGCTTTCTTT
CASSSPNRQGGTEAFF
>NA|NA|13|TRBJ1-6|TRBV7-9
TGTGCCAGCAGCTTAGCGTTAGAATCACCCCTCCACTTT
CASSLALESPLHF
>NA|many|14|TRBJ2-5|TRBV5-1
TGCGCCAGCAGCCCGGGGACAAACCAAGAGACCCAGTACTTC
CASSPGTNQETQYF